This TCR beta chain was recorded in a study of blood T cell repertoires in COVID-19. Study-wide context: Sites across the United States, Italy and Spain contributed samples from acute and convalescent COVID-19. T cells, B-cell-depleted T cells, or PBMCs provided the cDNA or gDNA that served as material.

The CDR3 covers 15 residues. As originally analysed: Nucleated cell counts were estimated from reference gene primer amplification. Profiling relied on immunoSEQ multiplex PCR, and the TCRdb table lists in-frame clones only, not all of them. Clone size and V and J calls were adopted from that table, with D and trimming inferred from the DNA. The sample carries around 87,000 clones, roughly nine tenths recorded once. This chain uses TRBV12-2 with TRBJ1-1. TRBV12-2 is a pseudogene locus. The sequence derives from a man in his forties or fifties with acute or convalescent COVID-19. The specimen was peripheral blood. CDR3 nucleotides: TGTGCAAGTCGTTCAACAGGGACTACGAACACTGAAGCTTTCTTT. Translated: CASRSTGTTNTEAFF.